This T cell receptor beta chain was recovered during a study of human T cells and chemical hapten exposure. This clonotype was seen many times. As yet, its antigen is unknown. Findings of the study overall: DPC sensitization left the count of TCRs above 1 in 1000 unchanged.

This sample's time point: patch test 2, 6 weeks after DPC sensitization. Treatment specified: therapeutic diphenylcyclopropenone sensitization with weekly scalp DPC. TCRdb reprocessed the RACE reads via MiXCR and lists one record per CDR3 protein. This sample yields 80,000 to 100,000 distinct CDR3 sequences, of which more than 9% are seen a single time; roughly 5% belongs to the top ten. Germline V CDR1 and CDR2: SQVTM, ANQGSEA. Losses at the gene ends were 5 bases for V and 3 bases for J; bases not matched to a gene: 3. The length of the CDR3 is 13 residues. The J gene is TRBJ2-1, the V gene TRBV29-1; TRBD2 aligns across 8 bases. Sequences were derived from whole blood, sampled in connection with sensitization to the hapten diphenylcyclopropenone (DPC). This clonotype was sampled from a woman in her fifties or sixties with alopecia areata. Some clones in this sample may be carry-over from other donors' samples. The CDR3 loop reads CSVLTSGYNEQFF. As DNA, the CDR3 is TGCAGCGTTCTAACTAGCGGCTACAATGAGCAGTTCTTC.